This entry concerns a single TCR beta chain. Its antigen is unknown. Base qualities are not recorded, but no much larger clone differs from it by a single base. Using the deep immunoSEQ assay, multiplex PCR amplified TCR CDR3 regions from genomic DNA. Genomic DNA extracted from each cell subset was distributed evenly over all wells of several immunoSEQ 96-well plates, and each plate served as one replicate. For sorted subsets, approximately 200 ng of genomic DNA, equivalent to about 30,000 T cell genomes, went into each replicate PCR. Purified libraries were quantified with a Qubit 3.0 fluorometer, sized on a Bioanalyzer 2100, and re-quantified with the KAPA Library Quantification kit. Every immunoSEQ 96-well plate was sequenced on a separate single-read 150-cycle Illumina NextSeq 550 flow cell. As for how the authors treated the data: Because only junctional sequences without quality scores were contained in the immunoSEQ output, filtering matching that applied to full-length reads could not be performed. Sequences were annotated with PyIR, a Python wrapper for IgBLAST v1.9, using IMGT germline references to assign V/J genes and CDR3. Reads were filtered out if the reads had weak V/J assignments (E-value above 1e-6), no CDR3, stop codons, out-of-frame junctions, or ambiguous translated residues. A V3J clonotype was defined by an identical inferred V gene, J gene, and CDR3 amino acid sequence. Percentage overlap between repertoires was calculated by dividing the number of shared unique clonotypes by the size of the smaller repertoire. RTK rarefaction, the Chao1 estimator, and Recon v2.1 estimates of unobserved clonotypes were used to assess repertoire richness. For all TCRbeta clonotypes obtained by the gDNA method from four donors, generation probabilities were computed with OLGA. This immuneACCESS table, as held by TCRdb, lists in-frame sequences with V and J called but not all clones. Of the missing ones, under half trace to an unresolved V gene in checked studies; the others have no known cause. Clone size and the V and J calls come from that table; the DNA yielded D and trimming. The sample table holds about 190,000 clones, of which approximately 61% were seen once. The top ten clones comprise over 9.5% of the sample.

This specimen comes from a study of shared clonotypes between healthy human individuals (dated by TCRdb to 2020 to 2022). With regard to the full study: The cohort included a few men and two women between 18 and 49 years of age. To increase sequencing depth and limit assay-specific biases, TCR repertoire library preparation and sequencing were carried out by different laboratories using diverse techniques. For each donor, CD4 naive and CD4 memory were each given three plates, CD8 naive was given two plates, and CD8 memory was given one plate. Blood TCR repertoires of five healthy adults were deeply sequenced to estimate repertoire size and the extent of clonotype sharing between individuals. Per donor, leukapheresis produced somewhere between about 0.9 and 9.5 billion PBMCs.

The donors were healthy, HIV-negative adults who had no recently reported acute infections or vaccinations. Every donor was a Caucasian adult residing in Nashville, Tennessee, USA. CD4+ T cells were enriched through magnetic negative selection, after which naive cells were positively selected on CD45RA and the remaining negative fraction served as the memory subset. Blood was obtained by leukapheresis, after which PBMCs were separated by Ficoll-Histopaque density gradient centrifugation and cryopreserved in liquid nitrogen vapor phase. Purity and quantity of every magnetically sorted T cell population were checked by analytical flow cytometry. Genomic DNA was isolated from each sorted fraction and quantified by UV absorbance on a Nanodrop 2000c. Overall study outcomes, separate from this receptor: Naive subsets generally had larger estimated clonotype richness than memory subsets did. When a handful of donors were compared, the shared fraction of clonotypes was 5% to 6.5% for naive CD4, approximately 3.3% for naive CD8, more than 2% for memory CD4, and 0.4% for memory CD8. Sampling was restricted to blood, and TCR repertoires in tissue are likely to differ from TCR repertoires in blood. Based on pairwise subsampling, the degree of clonotype sharing among donors was expected to be affected by sequencing depth. Higher generation probabilities were observed for clonotypes shared by all four sorted-subset donors than for non-shared clonotypes. Even with the large sequencing depth, rarefaction of the sorted-subset datasets indicated that sequencing was incomplete. Because the study included only a small number of donors, the genetic and exposure-history diversity represented was limited.

The germline V gene encodes CDR1 SQVTM and CDR2 ANQGSEA. The CDR3, cysteine through phenylalanine, is 13 amino acids long. The sequence is cut down to CDR3 DNA, 39 bases in frame from base 1. V is clipped by 4 bases and J by 2 bases, and the sequence between their germline boundaries is 12 bases long. This receptor was identified in a young man in good health. The sequence is built from TRBV29-1 and TRBJ2-7; the D gene cannot be named for sure. Sequencing used memory CD4+ T cells sorted from blood. Read against the paper, the sample's cell subset or site label means: CD45RA-negative fraction. The sequence in DNA is TGCAGCGTTGGATTCAGGTCTACCTACGAGCAGTACTTC. This encodes CSVGFRSTYEQYF.